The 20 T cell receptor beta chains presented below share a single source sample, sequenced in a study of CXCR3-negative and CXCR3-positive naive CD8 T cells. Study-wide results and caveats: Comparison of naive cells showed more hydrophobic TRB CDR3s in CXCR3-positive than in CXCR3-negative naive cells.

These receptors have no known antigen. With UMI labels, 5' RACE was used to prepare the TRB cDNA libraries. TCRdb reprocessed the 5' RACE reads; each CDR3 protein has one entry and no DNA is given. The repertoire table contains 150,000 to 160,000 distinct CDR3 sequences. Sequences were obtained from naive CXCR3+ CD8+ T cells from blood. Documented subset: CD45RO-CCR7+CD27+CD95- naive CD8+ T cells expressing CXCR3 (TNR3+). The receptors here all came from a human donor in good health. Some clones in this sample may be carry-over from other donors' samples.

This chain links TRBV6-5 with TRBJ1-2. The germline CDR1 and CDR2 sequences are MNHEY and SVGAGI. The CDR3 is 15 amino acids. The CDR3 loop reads CASSEGQGANYGYTF.

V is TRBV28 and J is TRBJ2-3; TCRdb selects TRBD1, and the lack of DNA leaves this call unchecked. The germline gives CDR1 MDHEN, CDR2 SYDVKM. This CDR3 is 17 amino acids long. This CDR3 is CASSSTRWGESTDTRYF.

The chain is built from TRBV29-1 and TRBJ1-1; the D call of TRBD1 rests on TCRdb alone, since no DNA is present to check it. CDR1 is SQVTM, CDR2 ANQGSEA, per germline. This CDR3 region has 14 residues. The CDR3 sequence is CSADRGGYDTEAFF.

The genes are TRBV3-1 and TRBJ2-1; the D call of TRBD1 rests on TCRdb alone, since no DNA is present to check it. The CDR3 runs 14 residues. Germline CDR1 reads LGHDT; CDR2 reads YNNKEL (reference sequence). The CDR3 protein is CASSQGGVAGEQFF.

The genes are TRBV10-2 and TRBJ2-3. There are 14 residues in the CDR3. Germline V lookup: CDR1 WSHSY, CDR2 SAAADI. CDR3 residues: CASHPPVGTDTQYF.

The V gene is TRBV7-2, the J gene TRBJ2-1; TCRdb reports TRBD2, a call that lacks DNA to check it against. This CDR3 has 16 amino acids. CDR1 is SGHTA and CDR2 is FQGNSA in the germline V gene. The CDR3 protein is CASSPRASGNLDEQFF.

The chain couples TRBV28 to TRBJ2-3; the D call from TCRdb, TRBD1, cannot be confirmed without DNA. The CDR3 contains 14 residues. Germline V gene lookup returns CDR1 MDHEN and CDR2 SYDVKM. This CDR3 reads CASSLGQSTDTQYF. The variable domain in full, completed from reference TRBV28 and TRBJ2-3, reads DVKVTQSSRYLVKRTGEKVFLECVQDMDHENMFWYRQDPGLGLRLIYFSYDVKMKEKGDIPEGYSVSREKKERFSLILESASTNQTSMYLCASSLGQSTDTQYFGPGTRLTVL.

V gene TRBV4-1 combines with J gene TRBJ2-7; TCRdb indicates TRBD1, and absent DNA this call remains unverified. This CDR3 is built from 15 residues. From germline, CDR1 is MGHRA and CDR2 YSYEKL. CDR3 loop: CASSQESPETYEQYF.

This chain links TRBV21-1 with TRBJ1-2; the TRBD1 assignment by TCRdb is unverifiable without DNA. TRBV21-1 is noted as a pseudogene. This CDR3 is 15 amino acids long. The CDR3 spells CASSDRGPVGYGYTF.

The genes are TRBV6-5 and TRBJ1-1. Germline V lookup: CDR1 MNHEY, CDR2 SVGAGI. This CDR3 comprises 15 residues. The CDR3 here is CASSYLLVMGTEAFF.

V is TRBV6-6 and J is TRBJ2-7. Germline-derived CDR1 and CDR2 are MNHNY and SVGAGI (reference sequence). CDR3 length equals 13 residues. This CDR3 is CASSFNSYYEQYF.

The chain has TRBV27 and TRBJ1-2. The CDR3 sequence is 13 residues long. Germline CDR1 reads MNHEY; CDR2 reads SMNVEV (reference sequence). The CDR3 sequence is CASREGVFYGYTF.

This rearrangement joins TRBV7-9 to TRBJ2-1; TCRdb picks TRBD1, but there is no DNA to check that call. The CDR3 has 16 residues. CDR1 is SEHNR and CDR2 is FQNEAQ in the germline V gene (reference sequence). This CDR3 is CASSPQGQGTYNEQFF. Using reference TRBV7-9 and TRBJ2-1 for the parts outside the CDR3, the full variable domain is DTGVSQNPRHKITKRGQNVTFRCDPISEHNRLYWYRQTLGQGPEFLTYFQNEAQLEKSRLLSDRFSAERPKGSFSTLEIQRTEQGDSAMYLCASSPQGQGTYNEQFFGPGTRLTVL.

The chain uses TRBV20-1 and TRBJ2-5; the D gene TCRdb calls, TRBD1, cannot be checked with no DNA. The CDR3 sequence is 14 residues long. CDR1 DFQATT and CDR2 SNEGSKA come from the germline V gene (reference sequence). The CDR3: CSARDLAQGETQYF.

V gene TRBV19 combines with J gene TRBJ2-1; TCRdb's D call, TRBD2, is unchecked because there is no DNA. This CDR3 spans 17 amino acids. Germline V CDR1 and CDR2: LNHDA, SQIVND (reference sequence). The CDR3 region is CASGLVASGRALHEQFF. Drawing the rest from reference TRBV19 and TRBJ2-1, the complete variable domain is DGGITQSPKYLFRKEGQNVTLSCEQNLNHDAMYWYRQDPGQGLRLIYYSQIVNDFQKGDIAEGYSVSREKKESFPLTVTSAQKNPTAFYLCASGLVASGRALHEQFFGPGTRLTVL.

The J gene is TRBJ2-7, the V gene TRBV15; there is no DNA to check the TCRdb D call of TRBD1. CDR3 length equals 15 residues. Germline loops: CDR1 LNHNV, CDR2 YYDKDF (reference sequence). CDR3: CATSREKQGEGEQYF.

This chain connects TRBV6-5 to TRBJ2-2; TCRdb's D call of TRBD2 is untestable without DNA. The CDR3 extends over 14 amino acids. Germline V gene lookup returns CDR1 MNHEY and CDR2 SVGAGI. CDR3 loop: CASAGGPVTGELFF.

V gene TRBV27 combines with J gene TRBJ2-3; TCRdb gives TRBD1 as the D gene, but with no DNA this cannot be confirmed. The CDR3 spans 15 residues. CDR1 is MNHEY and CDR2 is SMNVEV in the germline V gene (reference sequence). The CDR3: CASSPPGQGSNTQYF.

The CDR3 reads CASSDSGQHIQETQYF. This sequence joins TRBV2 and TRBJ2-5. From germline, CDR1 is SNHLY and CDR2 FYNNEI. This CDR3 comprises 16 residues. Full variable domain (remainder filled in from reference TRBV2 and TRBJ2-5): EPEVTQTPSHQVTQMGQEVILRCVPISNHLYFYWYRQILGQKVEFLVSFYNNEISEKSEIFDDQFSVERPDGSNFTLKIRSTKLEDSAMYFCASSDSGQHIQETQYFGPGTRLLVL.

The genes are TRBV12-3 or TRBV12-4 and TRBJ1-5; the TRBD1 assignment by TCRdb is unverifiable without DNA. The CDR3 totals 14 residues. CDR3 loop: CASSFPGEGQPQHF.